This entry is about one TCR beta chain. The sample comes from a study of T cells in Graves' hyperthyroidism and ophthalmopathy. Amplified regions were TCR beta CDR3 sequences from RNA transcripts. HTBI primers were employed in a first-round RT-PCR of the TCR CDR3. TCRdb redid the calling of the multiplex PCR reads with MiXCR, one entry per CDR3 protein. The data hold a few hundred thousand distinct CDR3 sequences, with roughly 18% observed a single time. V gave up 5 bases and J gave up 0 bases; unmatched junction bases: 6. The CDR3 totals 18 residues. Sequencing was carried out using blood. The gene calls are TRBV12-3 or TRBV12-4 and TRBJ2-4; 14 bases map to TRBD2. The origin of this receptor is a woman between 50 and 59 years old with Graves' hyperthyroidism. The CDR3 protein is CASSPPGLAGGAKNIQYF. The CDR3 nucleotides are TGTGCCAGCAGTCCCCCTGGACTAGCGGGAGGAGCCAAAAACATTCAGTACTTC.